This TCR beta chain appears in the sequencing data of a study of shared clonotypes between healthy human individuals. On the study more broadly: The cohort comprised a couple of women and a few men. Their ages spanned 18 to 49 years.

As for this clone: Its cognate antigen is unknown.

Positive CCR7 selection of CD45RO-negative cells yielded the naive CD8 cells, and terminally differentiated effector memory CD45RA+ cells were excluded. TCRdb's copy holds only in-frame clones and misses some; the assay was immunoSEQ multiplex PCR. This sample has 600,000 or so clones, with around 96% found just once. General study points: Clonotypes shared by all four donors outscored non-shared clonotypes in generation probability. Clonotype sharing among donors likely depends on sequencing depth. Represented diversity, genetic and exposure-history alike, was limited by few donors.

Trimming removed 5 bases from V and 2 bases from J, with 6 bases in between. This CDR3 comprises 11 residues. Germline CDR1 and CDR2: SQVTM and ANQGSEA. The TCR was taken from a woman aged 25 to 39 in good health. Sample: naive CD8+ T cells sorted from blood. The chain joins TRBV29-1 to TRBJ2-5; no clear D. The CDR3 DNA sequence: TGCAGCGTTAGGCAACAAGAGACCCAGTACTTC. Its translation is CSVRQQETQYF. The full variable domain, with the rest looked up from reference TRBV29-1 and TRBJ2-5, is SAVISQKPSRDICQRGTSLTIQCQVDSQVTMMFWYRQQPGQSLTLIATANQGSEATYESGFVIDKFPISRPNLTFSTLTVSNMSPEDSSIYLCSVRQQETQYFGPGTRLLVL.